This record looks at one T cell receptor (beta chain) sequence and its context. Methods used by the authors: Amplified reference gene primers provided the basis for estimating nucleated cell counts. Assay used: immunoSEQ multiplex PCR; TCRdb lists only in-frame clones, some missing. Clone size and V and J calls were adopted from that table, with D and trimming inferred from the DNA. The sample has fewer than 450,000 clones, approximately 90% seen once. This entry comes from a study of blood T cell repertoires in COVID-19. Study at large: Material from acute and convalescent COVID-19 was sourced from the United States, Italy and Spain. In each case, the material was cDNA or gDNA derived from T cells, B-cell-depleted T cells, or PBMCs.

The CDR3 extends over 17 amino acids. The V gene lost 6 bases and the J gene lost 0 bases, with 17 bases spanning the gap. Per germline, CDR1 SNHLY and CDR2 FYNNEI. The rearrangement joins TRBV2 to TRBJ1-4; no clear D. The specimen sequenced was peripheral blood. The receptor was isolated from a woman between 18 and 30 years old who had recovered from COVID-19. The CDR3 coding sequence is TGTGCCAGCAGAGCTCCGCGGGTTCGAGCAACTAATGAAAAACTGTTTTTT. This codes for CASRAPRVRATNEKLFF.